This T cell receptor beta chain originates from a study of T cell responses to AZD1222 COVID-19 vaccine. The wider study: Analysis merged second doses at about 4 or about 12 weeks. Study results and limitations: Of the AZD1222 recipients, only 6 or 7 were seropositive at baseline. Samples come after the peak T cell response, not at day 14.

The CDR3 extends over 17 amino acids. The method was immunoSEQ multiplex PCR; TCRdb's version includes in-frame clones alone and lacks a portion of them. The table lists roughly 99,000 clones, roughly nine tenths of them singletons. This clone was picked up one time. The antigen is undetermined. The sample here was peripheral blood, taken on day 0 of AZD1222 vaccination. The clonotype comes from an adult in good health. V gene TRBV21-1 combines with J gene TRBJ1-5; the table's D gene call, TRBD1, was not cross checked with the DNA. TRBV21-1 is a pseudogene segment. The CDR3 coding sequence is TGTGCCAGCAGCAAAGACCAGGGACAGAAAAGCAATCAGCCCCAGCATTTT. It encodes CASSKDQGQKSNQPQHF.